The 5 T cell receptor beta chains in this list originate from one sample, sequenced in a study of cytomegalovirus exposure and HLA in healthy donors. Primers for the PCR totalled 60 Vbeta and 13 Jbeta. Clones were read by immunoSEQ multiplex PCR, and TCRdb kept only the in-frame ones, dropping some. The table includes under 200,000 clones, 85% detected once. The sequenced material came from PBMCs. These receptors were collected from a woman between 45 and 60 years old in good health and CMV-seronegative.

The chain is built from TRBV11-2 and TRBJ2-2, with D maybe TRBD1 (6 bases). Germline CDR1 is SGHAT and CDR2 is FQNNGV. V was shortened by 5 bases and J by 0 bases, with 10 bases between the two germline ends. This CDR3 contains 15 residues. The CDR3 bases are TGTGCCAGCAGCCTACAGGGAACGAACACCGGGGAGCTGTTTTTT. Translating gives CASSLQGTNTGELFF. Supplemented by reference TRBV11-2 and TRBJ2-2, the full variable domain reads EAGVAQSPRYKIIEKRQSVAFWCNPISGHATLYWYQQILGQGPKLLIQFQNNGVVDDSQLPKDRFSAERLKGVDSTLKIQPAKLEDSAVYLCASSLQGTNTGELFFGEGSRLTVL.

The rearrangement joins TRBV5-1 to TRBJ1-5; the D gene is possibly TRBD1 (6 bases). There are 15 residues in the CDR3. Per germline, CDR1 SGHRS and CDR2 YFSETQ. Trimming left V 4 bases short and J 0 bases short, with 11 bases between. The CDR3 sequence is CASSATGLSNQPQHF. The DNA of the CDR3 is TGCGCCAGCAGCGCGACAGGCCTTAGCAATCAGCCCCAGCATTTT.

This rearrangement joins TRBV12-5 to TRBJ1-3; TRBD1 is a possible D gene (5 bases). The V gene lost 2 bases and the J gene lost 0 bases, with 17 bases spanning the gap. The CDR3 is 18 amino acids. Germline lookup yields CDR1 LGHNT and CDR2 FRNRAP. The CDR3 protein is CASGLSSTGIVSGNTIYF. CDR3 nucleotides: TGTGCTAGTGGTTTGTCTTCTACAGGAATCGTCTCTGGAAACACCATATATTTT.

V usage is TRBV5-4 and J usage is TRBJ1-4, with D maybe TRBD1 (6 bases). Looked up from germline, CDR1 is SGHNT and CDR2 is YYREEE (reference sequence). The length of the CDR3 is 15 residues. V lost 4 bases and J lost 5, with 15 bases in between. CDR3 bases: TGTGCCAGCAGCAACGACGGACAGCTCAATGAAAAACTGTTTTTT. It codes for CASSNDGQLNEKLFF.

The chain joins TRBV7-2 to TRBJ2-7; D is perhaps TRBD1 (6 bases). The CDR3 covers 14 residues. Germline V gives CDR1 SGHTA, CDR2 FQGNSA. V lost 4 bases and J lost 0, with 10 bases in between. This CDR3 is CASSSRGSSYEQYF. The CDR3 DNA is TGTGCCAGCAGCTCCAGGGGAAGCTCCTACGAGCAGTACTTC.